The 22 T cell receptor beta chains presented below share a single source sample, sequenced in a study of T cells in Graves' hyperthyroidism and ophthalmopathy. Amplified TCR beta CDR3 regions came from RNA transcripts. The HTBI set primed first-round TCR CDR3 RT-PCR. TCRdb reprocessed the multiplex PCR reads via MiXCR and lists one record per CDR3 protein. The sample carries 250,000 to 300,000 distinct CDR3 sequences, nearly 15% recorded once. Sequenced: blood. The receptors were sampled from a woman aged 45-59 years with Graves' hyperthyroidism that later progressed to Graves' ophthalmopathy.

The chain has TRBV28 and TRBJ2-7; tentatively, D is TRBD1 (5 bases). The V and J ends lost 5 bases and 4 bases respectively, with 9 bases between them. The CDR3 is made up of 12 amino acids. Germline V gene lookup returns CDR1 MDHEN and CDR2 SYDVKM. Here the CDR3 reads CASSDDSYEQYF. The CDR3 DNA reads TGTGCCAGCAGTGACGACAGTTACGAGCAGTACTTC. The whole variable domain, remainder taken from reference TRBV28 and TRBJ2-7, is DVKVTQSSRYLVKRTGEKVFLECVQDMDHENMFWYRQDPGLGLRLIYFSYDVKMKEKGDIPEGYSVSREKKERFSLILESASTNQTSMYLCASSDDSYEQYFGPGTRLTVT.

In its sample, this clonotype was seen a few times. The rearrangement links TRBV29-1 to TRBJ2-5, with D unclear. V was cut by 6 bases and J by 2 bases, with 13 bases left in between. Germline V CDR1 and CDR2: SQVTM, ANQGSEA. The CDR3 is made up of 13 amino acids. CDR3 residues: CSVQQVRQETQYF. The CDR3 nucleotides are TGCAGCGTCCAGCAGGTACGGCAAGAGACCCAGTACTTC. The whole variable domain, remainder taken from reference TRBV29-1 and TRBJ2-5, is SAVISQKPSRDICQRGTSLTIQCQVDSQVTMMFWYRQQPGQSLTLIATANQGSEATYESGFVIDKFPISRPNLTFSTLTVSNMSPEDSSIYLCSVQQVRQETQYFGPGTRLLVL.

This clonotype was recorded at least ten times. The rearrangement joins TRBV20-1 to TRBJ2-2; D is uncertain. V lost 3 bases to trimming and J lost 0 bases, with 8 bases between them. The CDR3 sequence is 14 residues long. Per germline, CDR1 DFQATT and CDR2 SNEGSKA (reference sequence). CDR3: CSASNTPNTGELFF. CDR3 bases: TGCAGTGCTAGTAATACACCGAACACCGGGGAGCTGTTTTTT.

To note about this clonotype: One base away lies a much larger clone, so this may be a sequencing read error. The chain carries TRBV7-9 and TRBJ2-3; tentatively, D is TRBD1 (5 bases). The germline V gene encodes CDR1 SEHNR and CDR2 FQNEAQ (reference sequence). With 1 base removed from V and 2 bases from J, the gap between germline ends came to 10 bases. This CDR3 comprises 15 residues. DNA of the CDR3: TGTGCCAGCAGCTTAGAGGCACAGGCCACAGATACGCAGTATTTT. It translates to CASSLEAQATDTQYF.

This clonotype was observed once. The rearrangement joins TRBV7-3 to TRBJ2-2; possible D gene TRBD1, 6 bases. V lost 5 bases and J lost 5, with 15 bases in between. The CDR3 extends over 15 amino acids. Germline loops: CDR1 SGHTA, CDR2 FQGTGA. CDR3 region: CASSPKGQITGELFF. The CDR3 nucleotides are TGTGCCAGCAGCCCAAAAGGACAGATTACCGGGGAGCTGTTTTTT.

The V gene is TRBV10-3, the J gene TRBJ1-3; D unclear. This CDR3 spans 15 amino acids. V was pared by 3 bases and J by 0 bases, with 9 bases between. CDR1 and CDR2 (germline): ENHRY, SYGVKD. The CDR3 loop is CAISDLGISGNTIYF. CDR3 nucleotides: TGTGCCATCAGTGACCTGGGGATCTCTGGAAACACCATATATTTT.

This clonotype has a handful of counts. Given a much more abundant clone one base away, this may be a read error. The chain recombines TRBV5-1 with TRBJ2-1; D is unclear. This CDR3 has 15 amino acids. The V end was cut by 1 base, the J end by 2 bases, with 10 bases between. Per the germline V gene, CDR1 is SGHRS and CDR2 is YFSETQ. The CDR3 protein is CASSLLSATYNEQFF. CDR3 DNA sequence: TGCGCCAGCAGCTTGCTTAGTGCGACCTACAATGAGCAGTTCTTC. The whole variable domain, remainder taken from reference TRBV5-1 and TRBJ2-1, is KAGVTQTPRYLIKTRGQQVTLSCSPISGHRSVSWYQQTPGQGLQFLFEYFSETQRNKGNFPGRFSGRQFSNSRSEMNVSTLELGDSALYLCASSLLSATYNEQFFGPGTRLTVL.

V is TRBV20-1 and J is TRBJ1-1, with 12 nucleotides matching TRBD1. CDR3 length: 15 amino acids. J was trimmed by 5 bases and V by 3 bases; bases with no gene match: 7. CDR1 and CDR2 (germline): DFQATT, SNEGSKA (reference sequence). CDR3: CSASFTGQGATEAFF. The CDR3 DNA follows: TGCAGTGCTAGTTTTACGGGACAGGGGGCTACTGAAGCTTTCTTT.

This clonotype was found many times. The CDR3, as DNA: TGTGCCAGCAGTTACCTGGTGGGGGCCCTCTACAATGAGCAGTTCTTC. Translating gives CASSYLVGALYNEQFF. The chain carries TRBV6-5 and TRBJ2-1; weak D call: TRBD1 (6 bases). The CDR3 has 16 amino acids. Germline V gene lookup returns CDR1 MNHEY and CDR2 SVGAGI. Trimming left V 2 bases short and J 3 bases short, with 14 bases between.

A remark on this clonotype: A read error may be the cause here, since a much bigger clone is one base away. The final CDR3 position lacks the conserved phenylalanine or tryptophan, pointing to a likely read error. This chain links TRBV12-3 or TRBV12-4 with TRBJ1-1, with D possibly matching TRBD1 (6 bases). Trimming left V 0 bases short and J 4 bases short, with 12 bases between. This CDR3 is built from 15 residues. The CDR3 sequence is CASSLAPTGRTEAFL. The CDR3 DNA sequence: TGTGCCAGCAGTTTAGCCCCGACAGGCCGCACTGAAGCTTTCCTT.

This clonotype occurred many times. This chain links TRBV5-1 with TRBJ1-4; tentatively, D is TRBD1 (6 bases). This CDR3 has 14 amino acids. The V gene's germline CDR1 is SGHRS and CDR2 YFSETQ. V dropped 4 bases and J dropped 5 bases, with 12 bases sitting between them. CDR3 residues: CASSVQGWNEKLFF. The CDR3 DNA sequence: TGCGCCAGCAGCGTACAGGGTTGGAATGAAAAACTGTTTTTT.

This clonotype has a count of ten or more. The chain has TRBV18 and TRBJ2-2, with D possibly being TRBD1 or TRBD2 (6 bases each). The CDR3 runs 12 residues. Trimming removed 0 bases at V and 11 bases at J, with 7 bases between. Germline V lookup: CDR1 KGHSH, CDR2 LQKENI. This chain's CDR3 is CASSPPGGELFF. Written as DNA, the CDR3 is TGTGCCAGCTCACCACCGGGGGGCGAGCTGTTTTTT.

This clonotype showed up many times. The CDR3 DNA follows: TGTGCCAGCAGCTCTAGAGGGGATACTGAAGCTTTCTTT. This gives the protein CASSSRGDTEAFF. This chain joins TRBV7-9 and TRBJ1-1; D is perhaps TRBD1 (5 bases). The length of the CDR3 is 13 residues. Trimming pared 4 bases from V and 5 bases from J, leaving 11 bases between. CDR1 SEHNR and CDR2 FQNEAQ come from the germline V gene (reference sequence).

This clonotype was recorded many times. The V gene is TRBV3-1, the J gene TRBJ1-5; no reliable D call. The CDR3 contains 15 residues. Germline V gene data show CDR1 as LGHDT and CDR2 as YNNKEL (reference sequence). V lost 0 bases to trimming and J lost 4 bases, with 10 bases between them. For the CDR3, the DNA is TGTGCCAGCAGCCAAGATGGTTGGCTAAATCAGCCCCAGCATTTT. Protein: CASSQDGWLNQPQHF.

This clonotype was observed at least ten times. V usage is TRBV5-1 and J usage is TRBJ2-3; 10 bases are shared with TRBD2. The CDR3 contains 15 residues. CDR1 and CDR2 from the germline V gene are SGHRS and YFSETQ. V gave up 3 bases and J gave up 3 bases; unmatched junction bases: 4. In nucleotides, the CDR3 is TGCGCCAGCAGCTGGACTAGCGGTCCTACAGATACGCAGTATTTT. It yields the protein CASSWTSGPTDTQYF. The entire variable domain, with the rest obtained from reference TRBV5-1 and TRBJ2-3, is as follows: KAGVTQTPRYLIKTRGQQVTLSCSPISGHRSVSWYQQTPGQGLQFLFEYFSETQRNKGNFPGRFSGRQFSNSRSEMNVSTLELGDSALYLCASSWTSGPTDTQYFGPGTRLTVL.

This clonotype was detected ten times or more. This chain connects TRBV7-3 to TRBJ2-1; no firm D call. CDR1 is SGHTA, CDR2 FQGTGA, per germline. The CDR3 totals 15 residues. The V and J ends lost 5 bases and 1 base respectively, with 12 bases between them. The CDR3 spells CASSTRLGSYNEQFF. CDR3 nucleotide sequence: TGTGCCAGCAGCACCCGGTTAGGGTCCTACAATGAGCAGTTCTTC. Together with reference TRBV7-3 and TRBJ2-1, the CDR3 gives the full variable domain: GAGVSQTPSNKVTEKGKYVELRCDPISGHTALYWYRQSLGQGPEFLIYFQGTGAADDSGLPNDRFFAVRPEGSVSTLKIQRTERGDSAVYLCASSTRLGSYNEQFFGPGTRLTVL.

This clonotype has ten or more counts. The chain couples TRBV20-1 to TRBJ1-2; D is undetermined. Trimming cost V 0 bases and J 4 bases, with 9 bases left between them. This CDR3 region has 13 residues. The germline V gene has CDR1 DFQATT and CDR2 SNEGSKA (reference sequence). The CDR3 sequence: CSARDPMIYGYTF. The CDR3 coding sequence is TGCAGTGCTAGAGATCCAATGATCTATGGCTACACCTTC.

This clonotype came up many times. The chain is built from TRBV2 and TRBJ1-2; TRBD1 agrees at 11 bases. With 5 bases clipped from V and 4 bases from J, the junction kept 6 bases outside the gene matches. CDR1 is SNHLY and CDR2 is FYNNEI in the germline V gene. The length of the CDR3 is 15 residues. Here the CDR3 reads CASSRDRGNFYGYTF. The CDR3 nucleotides read TGTGCCAGCAGTCGGGACAGGGGGAATTTCTATGGCTACACCTTC. Using reference TRBV2 and TRBJ1-2 for the parts outside the CDR3, the full variable domain is EPEVTQTPSHQVTQMGQEVILRCVPISNHLYFYWYRQILGQKVEFLVSFYNNEISEKSEIFDDQFSVERPDGSNFTLKIRSTKLEDSAMYFCASSRDRGNFYGYTFGSGTRLTVV.

This clonotype was seen a few times. The CDR3 spells CSASLQVLSYEQYF. For the CDR3, the DNA is TGCAGTGCTAGTCTCCAAGTCCTCTCCTACGAGCAGTACTTC. The chain has TRBV20-1 and TRBJ2-7; D is uncertain. Trimming pared 3 bases from V and 0 bases from J, leaving 12 bases between. Germline V gives CDR1 DFQATT, CDR2 SNEGSKA (reference sequence). This CDR3 contains 14 residues.

J is TRBJ2-5 and V is TRBV20-1, with TRBD2 identical over 9 bases. Unmatched junction bases numbered 6, after V lost 0 bases and J lost 1 base. CDR1 DFQATT and CDR2 SNEGSKA come from the germline V gene (reference sequence). CDR3 length: 16 amino acids. DNA of the CDR3: TGCAGTGCTAGAGATGATAGCGGGAGACTCCAAGAGACCCAGTACTTC. This sequence encodes CSARDDSGRLQETQYF.

As for this clonotype: With a much larger clone just one base away, this may be a read error. The V call is TRBV5-1, the J call TRBJ2-2; possible D gene TRBD2, 6 bases. The CDR3 contains 16 residues. Trimming removed 2 bases at V and 2 bases at J, with 13 bases between. Germline CDR1 is SGHRS and CDR2 is YFSETQ. The CDR3 spells CASSFGGRINTGELFF. DNA for the CDR3: TGCGCCAGCAGCTTTGGTGGGAGGATTAACACCGGGGAGCTGTTTTTT.

This clonotype was detected ten times or more. This chain links TRBV30 with TRBJ2-3; TRBD2 agrees at 9 bases. The germline CDR1 and CDR2 sequences are GTSNPN and SVGIG (reference sequence). The CDR3 has 14 residues. After removal of 6 bases from V and 3 bases from J, the junction contained 7 bases not matched to a gene. In DNA, the CDR3 is TGTGCCTGCGCCCTAGCGGGAATGACAGATACGCAGTATTTT. Translated: CACALAGMTDTQYF.